These 20 T cell receptor beta chains originate from one sample sequenced in a study of naive CD8 T cells in extremely preterm neonates. Profiling relied on immunoSEQ multiplex PCR, and the TCRdb table lists in-frame clones only, not all of them. The sample has about 8,000 clones; roughly 97% are singletons. Sequencing used naive CD8+ T cells from blood. The receptors come from a human donor in good health.

This clone was seen once. The chain has TRBV10-3 and TRBJ2-3; the match to TRBD2 covers 8 bases. Looked up from germline, CDR1 is ENHRY and CDR2 is SYGVKD. V shed 4 bases, J shed 0 bases, and the junction held 9 bases outside the gene matches. The CDR3 contains 17 residues. CDR3 region: CAISGPPSGGSTDTQYF. The DNA of the CDR3 is TGTGCCATCAGTGGACCCCCCAGCGGGGGAAGCACAGATACGCAGTATTTT.

This chain joins TRBV27 and TRBJ2-1; 10 bases line up with TRBD1. The CDR3 has 15 amino acids. The junction had 2 bases not matched to a gene; V was cut back by 6 bases and J by 0 bases. CDR1 is MNHEY and CDR2 is SMNVEV in the germline V gene (reference sequence). CDR3 in amino acids: CASSRTGGSYNEQFF. CDR3 nucleotides: TGTGCCAGCAGCCGGACAGGGGGCTCCTACAATGAGCAGTTCTTC.

V and J are TRBV27 and TRBJ2-7, with 8 bases that match TRBD1. CDR3 length: 16 residues. The germline CDR1 and CDR2 sequences are MNHEY and SMNVEV (reference sequence). V dropped 5 bases and J dropped 0; count of bases not matched to a gene: 9. CDR3 coding DNA: TGTGCCAGCAGTCCCCCCGGGACAGGTGTCTCCTACGAGCAGTACTTC. Amino acids: CASSPPGTGVSYEQYF.

This chain connects TRBV9 to TRBJ2-1, with D unclear. The CDR3 is 13 residues long. The V and J ends lost 4 bases and 4 bases respectively, with 9 bases between them. Looked up from germline, CDR1 is SGDLS and CDR2 is YYNGEE. In DNA, the CDR3 is TGTGCCAGCAGCACGGGTCTTTACAATGAGCAGTTCTTC. This translates into CASSTGLYNEQFF.

This chain joins TRBV2 and TRBJ2-2; a weak D match, TRBD1 (5 bases). The CDR3 is made up of 15 amino acids. Between the trimmed V and J ends, which lost 6 bases and 1 base, there was a span of 12 bases. Germline values: CDR1 SNHLY, CDR2 FYNNEI. The CDR3 sequence is CASRKLGQNTGELFF. CDR3 coding DNA: TGTGCCAGCAGGAAACTTGGACAGAACACCGGGGAGCTGTTTTTT.

The rearrangement joins TRBV28 to TRBJ2-7; TRBD1 agrees at 7 bases. V gave up 7 bases and J gave up 3 bases; unmatched junction bases: 3. The CDR3 totals 12 residues. Germline CDR1 is MDHEN and CDR2 is SYDVKM. The CDR3 reads CASTGDSYEQYF. In nucleotides, the CDR3 is TGTGCCAGCACCGGGGACAGCTACGAGCAGTACTTC. Supplemented by reference TRBV28 and TRBJ2-7, the full variable domain reads DVKVTQSSRYLVKRTGEKVFLECVQDMDHENMFWYRQDPGLGLRLIYFSYDVKMKEKGDIPEGYSVSREKKERFSLILESASTNQTSMYLCASTGDSYEQYFGPGTRLTVT.

The chain recombines TRBV2 with TRBJ2-7; maybe TRBD2 (6 bases). The ends were cut back, 7 bases at V and 1 base at J, with 14 bases in the middle. CDR1 SNHLY and CDR2 FYNNEI come from the germline V gene. This CDR3 is built from 14 residues. CDR3 in amino acids: CASMSSGGSYEQYF. In DNA form, the CDR3 reads TGTGCCAGCATGAGCTCTGGGGGGTCCTACGAGCAGTACTTC.

The genes are TRBV2 and TRBJ1-6; 8 bases match TRBD1. CDR1 is SNHLY, CDR2 FYNNEI, per germline. With V trimmed by 3 bases and J by 2 bases, 3 bases remained unmatched. This CDR3 comprises 16 residues. The CDR3: CASSETGVPYNSPLHF. In DNA, the CDR3 is TGTGCCAGCAGTGAGACAGGGGTACCCTATAATTCACCCCTCCACTTT.

The CDR3 region has the DNA TGTGCCAGTAGTATATATGTAGGGGTTCGGACTGAAGCTTTCTTT. This gives the protein CASSIYVGVRTEAFF. The chain links TRBV19 to TRBJ1-1; a weak D match, TRBD1 (5 bases). Germline V CDR1 and CDR2: LNHDA, SQIVND (reference sequence). The CDR3 is 15 amino acids. Deletions cut 2 bases from V and 5 bases from J, with 15 bases between.

The chain employs TRBV2 and TRBJ1-1, with D unresolved. V was shortened by 3 bases and J by 1 base, with 9 bases between the two germline ends. The CDR3 has 14 residues. From germline, CDR1 is SNHLY and CDR2 FYNNEI. This CDR3 is CASSEGTRNTEAFF. DNA for the CDR3: TGTGCCAGCAGTGAGGGCACCAGGAACACTGAAGCTTTCTTT.

This chain joins TRBV15 and TRBJ1-4; D may be TRBD1 (5 bases). Germline V CDR1 and CDR2: LNHNV, YYDKDF (reference sequence). V was cut by 1 base and J by 8 bases, with 14 bases left in between. The length of the CDR3 is 15 residues. CDR3 sequence: CATSRVLQGGEKLFF. The CDR3 bases are TGTGCCACCAGCAGAGTCTTGCAGGGAGGGGAAAAACTGTTTTTT.

This clone was picked up one time. V and J are TRBV27 and TRBJ1-1; TRBD1 matches 7 bases. V shed 5 bases and J 6 bases; nucleotides not matched to a gene: 9. This CDR3 region has 14 residues. Per germline, CDR1 MNHEY and CDR2 SMNVEV (reference sequence). The CDR3 region has the DNA TGTGCCAGCAGTCGAGGGGGCCAGGGGCCTGAAGCTTTCTTT. Translating it yields CASSRGGQGPEAFF.

The rearrangement joins TRBV11-2 to TRBJ2-2, with D perhaps matching TRBD2 (6 bases). Germline assignment: CDR1 SGHAT and CDR2 FQNNGV. CDR3 length: 13 amino acids. The ends were cut back, 5 bases at V and 6 bases at J, with 10 bases in the middle. The CDR3 DNA follows: TGTGCCAGCAGCGAAACGGGAGCCGGGGAGCTGTTTTTT. Its protein product is CASSETGAGELFF.

The sample holds one count of this clone. The gene calls are TRBV6-5 and TRBJ2-3; D possibly corresponds to TRBD1 (5 bases). The V gene's germline CDR1 is MNHEY and CDR2 SVGAGI. The V end lost 3 bases, the J end lost 6 bases, and 10 bases lay between the germline ends. The length of the CDR3 is 13 residues. This CDR3 reads CASSYGRADTQYF. Here the CDR3 DNA reads TGTGCCAGCAGTTATGGCAGGGCTGATACGCAGTATTTT.

V usage is TRBV7-9 and J usage is TRBJ1-5, with 7 nucleotides matching TRBD1. The CDR3 is made up of 15 amino acids. After removal of 4 bases from V and 8 bases from J, the junction contained 11 bases not matched to a gene. Germline values: CDR1 SEHNR, CDR2 FQNEAQ (reference sequence). The CDR3 loop is CASSSGTAEGKPQHF. The DNA of the CDR3 is TGTGCCAGCAGCTCAGGGACAGCCGAGGGGAAGCCCCAGCATTTT.

The chain couples TRBV6-6 to TRBJ2-1; 12 bases agree with TRBD2. After removal of 5 bases from V and 8 bases from J, the junction contained 7 bases not matched to a gene. The germline CDR1 and CDR2 sequences are MNHNY and SVGAGI (reference sequence). The CDR3 is made up of 15 amino acids. In nucleotides, the CDR3 is TGTGCCAGCAGTAAGACTAGCGGGAGCTCCGATGAGCAGTTCTTC. Amino acid sequence: CASSKTSGSSDEQFF.

The chain recombines TRBV4-2 with TRBJ2-5; tentative D call: TRBD1 (6 bases). V was trimmed by 4 bases and J by 0 bases, leaving 12 bases between them. CDR3 length: 15 amino acids. Germline-derived CDR1 and CDR2 are LGHNA and YNFKEQ. CDR3 protein: CASSRDRRYQETQYF. The CDR3 coding sequence is TGTGCCAGCAGCCGCGACAGGCGGTACCAAGAGACCCAGTACTTC.

V gene TRBV19 combines with J gene TRBJ1-1; no reliable D call. With 2 bases removed from V and 1 base from J, the gap between germline ends came to 8 bases. The germline V gene encodes CDR1 LNHDA and CDR2 SQIVND (reference sequence). The CDR3 has 14 amino acids. The CDR3 DNA reads TGTGCCAGTAGTATAATCTCCCGGAACACTGAAGCTTTCTTT. This translates into CASSIISRNTEAFF.

V gene TRBV5-1 combines with J gene TRBJ2-1; TRBD2 aligns across 7 bases. V shed 4 bases and J 10 bases; nucleotides not matched to a gene: 8. The germline V gene has CDR1 SGHRS and CDR2 YFSETQ. The CDR3 length is 13 residues. The CDR3 sequence: CASSAPGTIEQFF. DNA for the CDR3: TGCGCCAGCAGCGCCCCCGGGACTATAGAGCAGTTCTTC.

V gene TRBV19 combines with J gene TRBJ1-6; D gene unclear. The CDR3 extends over 15 amino acids. Germline V lookup: CDR1 LNHDA, CDR2 SQIVND (reference sequence). Deletions cut 1 base from V and 6 bases from J, with 10 bases between. CDR3 protein: CASSIGSGPNSPLHF. CDR3 DNA: TGTGCCAGTAGTATAGGGAGCGGTCCTAATTCACCCCTCCACTTT.